A single sample gave rise to the 18 T cell receptor beta chains below, sequenced in a study of blood T cell repertoires in COVID-19. Profiled with immunoSEQ multiplex PCR; TCRdb holds only in-frame clones, not every one. The sample records 50,000 to 75,000 clones, approximately 87% being singletons. Sequencing input: peripheral blood. These receptors all come from a man in his sixties with acute or convalescent COVID-19.

This clone was recorded a few times. The chain carries TRBV11-2 and TRBJ2-3, with TRBD2 matching over 9 bases. The germline V gene has CDR1 SGHAT and CDR2 FQNNGV. This CDR3 region has 17 residues. J was trimmed by 4 bases and V by 1 base; bases with no gene match: 9. The CDR3 loop reads CASSLGPGGGASDTQYF. The CDR3 DNA follows: TGTGCCAGCAGCTTAGGCCCTGGCGGGGGGGCTTCAGATACGCAGTATTTT. Full variable domain (remainder filled in from reference TRBV11-2 and TRBJ2-3): EAGVAQSPRYKIIEKRQSVAFWCNPISGHATLYWYQQILGQGPKLLIQFQNNGVVDDSQLPKDRFSAERLKGVDSTLKIQPAKLEDSAVYLCASSLGPGGGASDTQYFGPGTRLTVL.

J is TRBJ2-3 and V is TRBV3-1 (or the pseudogene TRBV3-2), with 8 bases that match TRBD2. Germline CDR1 LGHDT, CDR2 YNNKEL (reference sequence). The CDR3 is 17 residues long. V was pared by 0 bases and J by 5 bases, with 10 bases of the junction left unmatched. CDR3 sequence reads: CASSQDLISGDIDTQYF. CDR3 coding DNA: TGTGCCAGCAGCCAAGATCTGATTAGCGGGGATATAGATACGCAGTATTTT.

The chain has TRBV4-3 and TRBJ2-3; D gene ambiguous. This CDR3 is 14 amino acids long. CDR1 LGHNA and CDR2 YSLEER come from the germline V gene. Trimming cost V 5 bases and J 0 bases, with 9 bases left between them. The DNA for the CDR3 is TGCGCCAGCAGCAAGACAAAGAGCACAGATACGCAGTATTTT. Protein sequence: CASSKTKSTDTQYF.

CDR3 amino acids: CAWSVGPREPQHF. CDR3 nucleotide sequence: TGTGCCTGGAGTGTAGGGCCCAGGGAGCCCCAGCATTTT. The chain recombines TRBV30 with TRBJ1-5; a weak D match, TRBD1 (5 bases). The CDR3 is 13 residues long. CDR1 is GTSNPN, CDR2 SVGIG, per germline (reference sequence). The V gene lost 0 bases and the J gene lost 8 bases, with 11 bases spanning the gap.

V and J are TRBV5-4 and TRBJ2-7, with 9 bases identical to TRBD1. The germline gives CDR1 SGHNT, CDR2 YYREEE (reference sequence). V was clipped by 4 bases and J by 2 bases; unmatched bases: 4. The CDR3 loop spans 14 amino acids. CDR3 nucleotides: TGTGCCAGCAGCCTGGACAGGGGCCCCTACGAGCAGTACTTC. It is translated as CASSLDRGPYEQYF. Drawing the rest from reference TRBV5-4 and TRBJ2-7, the complete variable domain is ETGVTQSPTHLIKTRGQQVTLRCSSQSGHNTVSWYQQALGQGPQFIFQYYREEENGRGNFPPRFSGLQFPNYSSELNVNALELDDSALYLCASSLDRGPYEQYFGPGTRLTVT.

This chain joins TRBV30 and TRBJ1-2; TRBD1 might be the D (5 bases). Trimming removed 4 bases at V and 3 bases at J, with 15 bases between. The germline gives CDR1 GTSNPN, CDR2 SVGIG (reference sequence). The CDR3 contains 14 residues. CDR3 protein: CAWTRHGGDYGYTF. In nucleotides, the CDR3 is TGTGCCTGGACGAGGCACGGGGGAGACTATGGCTACACCTTC. Using reference TRBV30 and TRBJ1-2 for the parts outside the CDR3, the full variable domain is SQTIHQWPATLVQPVGSPLSLECTVEGTSNPNLYWYRQAAGRGLQLLFYSVGIGQISSEVPQNLSASRPQDRQFILSSKKLLLSDSGFYLCAWTRHGGDYGYTFGSGTRLTVV.

This chain links TRBV9 with TRBJ1-1; D unresolved. The V gene's germline CDR1 is SGDLS and CDR2 YYNGEE. V was pared by 3 bases and J by 1 base, with 7 bases between. This CDR3 has 13 amino acids. The CDR3 bases are TGTGCCAGCAGCGCGGAGGCGAACACTGAAGCTTTCTTT. This sequence encodes CASSAEANTEAFF.

The V and J genes are TRBV13 and TRBJ1-2; 7 bases agree with TRBD1. Per the germline V gene, CDR1 is PRHDT and CDR2 is FYEKMQ (reference sequence). V gave up 3 bases and J gave up 1 base; unmatched junction bases: 8. The CDR3 has 16 residues. CDR3 bases: TGTGCCAGCAGCTTCGGGACAGACCCACTTAACTATGGCTACACCTTC. This encodes CASSFGTDPLNYGYTF.

By share, this clone ranks as medium-sized. The chain joins TRBV27 to TRBJ2-5, with D perhaps TRBD1 (6 bases). The CDR3 length is 14 residues. The germline V and J ends were trimmed by 3 bases and 4 bases, with 12 bases remaining between them. CDR1 is MNHEY, CDR2 SMNVEV, per germline (reference sequence). CDR3 bases: TGTGCCAGCAGTTTCGCAGGGGCAGGAGAGACCCAGTACTTC. Its translation is CASSFAGAGETQYF.

The chain couples TRBV6-6 to TRBJ1-2, with unresolved D. CDR3 length equals 13 residues. Trimming shortened V by 5 bases and J by 6 bases, and 13 bases separated the two germline ends. Germline CDR1 is MNHNY and CDR2 is SVGAGI (reference sequence). CDR3 coding DNA: TGTGCCAGCAGTGCCCCGGGGTACCATGGCTACACCTTC. As protein: CASSAPGYHGYTF.

The CDR3 region is CASSDHVEKLFF. CDR3 DNA: TGTGCCAGCAGTGACCATGTTGAAAAACTGTTTTTT. The chain combines TRBV2 with TRBJ1-4; no firm D call. Germline V gene lookup returns CDR1 SNHLY and CDR2 FYNNEI. V dropped 3 bases and J dropped 7 bases, with 6 bases sitting between them. There are 12 residues in the CDR3.

The chain employs TRBV28 and TRBJ2-5, with a tentative D call TRBD2 (6 bases). V dropped 2 bases and J dropped 5 bases, with 9 bases sitting between them. This CDR3 region has 13 residues. Germline lookup yields CDR1 MDHEN and CDR2 SYDVKM. DNA of the CDR3: TGTGCCAGCAGTTTAGGAGGGAAGGAGACCCAGTACTTC. It yields the protein CASSLGGKETQYF.

The V gene is TRBV20-1, the J gene TRBJ2-1; 7 positions match TRBD2. Per germline, CDR1 DFQATT and CDR2 SNEGSKA (reference sequence). Unmatched junction bases numbered 7, after V lost 3 bases and J lost 5 bases. The CDR3 runs 14 residues. CDR3 residues: CSASTGGNNNEQFF. CDR3 DNA: TGCAGTGCTAGTACGGGGGGAAACAACAATGAGCAGTTCTTC.

CDR3 DNA sequence: TGTGCCAGCAGCTTGGGGGACAGGCCGTATGGCTACACCTTC. The encoded protein is CASSLGDRPYGYTF. The chain employs TRBV5-6 and TRBJ1-2; 8 bases map to TRBD1. The V segment lost 0 bases and the J segment 5 bases; nucleotides outside the gene matches: 3. Germline loops: CDR1 SGHDT, CDR2 YYEEEE. CDR3 length equals 14 residues. Variable domain in full (rest from reference TRBV5-6 and TRBJ1-2): DAGVTQSPTHLIKTRGQQVTLRCSPKSGHDTVSWYQQALGQGPQFIFQYYEEEERQRGNFPDRFSGHQFPNYSSELNVNALLLGDSALYLCASSLGDRPYGYTFGSGTRLTVV.

The chain couples TRBV7-2 to TRBJ2-2; TRBD2 might be the D (6 bases). The CDR3 has 15 amino acids. V was pared by 5 bases and J by 5 bases, with 15 bases between. From germline, CDR1 is SGHTA and CDR2 FQGNSA. CDR3 DNA sequence: TGTGCCAGCAGCCGGGCGGGGCGGGAAACCGGGGAGCTGTTTTTT. Protein product: CASSRAGRETGELFF.

The CDR3 bases are TGTGCCAGCAGCCCCCGTACTAGCATGTCCTACAATGAGCAGTTCTTC. This sequence encodes CASSPRTSMSYNEQFF. The gene calls are TRBV9 and TRBJ2-1; maybe TRBD2 (6 bases). Germline V gene lookup returns CDR1 SGDLS and CDR2 YYNGEE. V lost 4 bases to trimming and J lost 1 base, with 15 bases between them. The CDR3 loop spans 16 amino acids.

The rearrangement uses TRBV29-1 and TRBJ2-7, with 10 bases that match TRBD2. The CDR3 runs to 14 residues. Germline loops: CDR1 SQVTM, CDR2 ANQGSEA. V lost 4 bases to trimming and J lost 3 bases; unmatched junction nucleotides: 6. CDR3: CSVVWTSGNYEQYF. In DNA form, the CDR3 reads TGCAGCGTTGTCTGGACTAGCGGTAACTACGAGCAGTACTTC.

V is TRBV5-4 and J is TRBJ2-7, with D tentatively TRBD2 (6 bases). Germline V CDR1 and CDR2: SGHNT, YYREEE (reference sequence). CDR3 length equals 14 residues. The V end was cut by 3 bases, the J end by 2 bases, with 12 bases between. The CDR3 is CASSSRDSAYEQYF. In nucleotides, the CDR3 is TGTGCCAGCAGCTCCCGGGACTCCGCCTACGAGCAGTACTTC.